This TCR beta chain was recorded in a study of shared clonotypes between healthy human individuals. Study results and caveats: The study found about 5% of naive CD4 clonotypes shared across several donors. Relative to memory subsets, naive subsets generally showed larger estimated richness.

About this clone: The antigen is unknown. The same CDR3 can be traced to other DNA sequences in this sample.

Germline trimming cut 0 bases from V and 0 bases from J; bases unmatched to any gene: 1. The germline V gene has CDR1 SGHTA and CDR2 FQGNSA. The CDR3 loop spans 16 amino acids. All of the donors resided in Nashville, Tennessee, and each was a Caucasian adult. It was into CD45RA+ naive and CD45RA-negative memory subsets that the CD4+ cells were split. Assay used: immunoSEQ multiplex PCR; TCRdb lists only in-frame clones, some missing. The sample records 2 million to 2.5 million clones, approximately 96% being singletons. The clonotype comes from a man between 18 and 29 years old in good health. V is TRBV7-2 and J is TRBJ2-1, with 8 bases aligning to TRBD2. The sequencing input was naive CD4+ T cells sorted from blood. The subset is: CD45RA+ positively selected. The CDR3 spells CASSLAGTSSYNEQFF. Written as DNA, the CDR3 is TGTGCCAGCAGCTTAGCGGGGACTAGCTCCTACAATGAGCAGTTCTTC.